Presented here are 6 T cell receptor beta chains from one specimen sequenced in a study of T-cell memory formation after mild COVID-19. Each CDR3 protein is one row after TCRdb ran MiXCR on the 5' RACE reads. The data contain about 190,000 distinct CDR3 sequences, around 16% of them seen just once; the ten biggest clones take up about 2.4%. Material for sequencing was PBMCs or a T cell subset sorted from them (not recorded which). These receptors all stem from an adult woman who had mild COVID-19 (a few samples of this study predate the infection). Cell type and time point are not known.

The sample holds a few counts of this clonotype. The gene calls are TRBV6-1 and TRBJ1-5; possibly TRBD1 for D (5 bases). V lost 5 bases and J 1 base, leaving 12 bases between the germline ends. Per germline, CDR1 MNHNS and CDR2 SASEGT. This CDR3 is built from 15 residues. The CDR3 protein is CASSFRQRSNQPQHF. Written as DNA, the CDR3 is TGTGCCAGCAGTTTCCGACAGAGGAGCAATCAGCCCCAGCATTTT.

The genes are TRBV12-5 and TRBJ2-4; no reliable D call. The germline V and J ends were trimmed by 5 bases and 1 base, with 12 bases remaining between them. CDR3 length: 15 amino acids. In germline, CDR1 is LGHNT, CDR2 FRNRAP. For the CDR3, the DNA is TGTGCTAGTGGTCCTGACCTGGGGGCCAAAAACATTCAGTACTTC. Encoded protein: CASGPDLGAKNIQYF.

This clonotype was seen many times. The chain recombines TRBV5-1 with TRBJ1-5; D remains ambiguous. CDR3 length equals 13 residues. The ends were cut back, 0 bases at V and 4 bases at J, with 5 bases in the middle. Germline values: CDR1 SGHRS, CDR2 YFSETQ. This CDR3 is CASSLALNQPQHF. In nucleotides, the CDR3 is TGCGCCAGCAGCTTGGCCCTTAATCAGCCCCAGCATTTT.

This clonotype has just a few counts. J is TRBJ2-2 and V is TRBV6-5; D is unclear. Per the germline V gene, CDR1 is MNHEY and CDR2 is SVGAGI. The CDR3 contains 13 residues. Trimming stripped 8 bases from V and 5 bases from J, with 12 bases between. CDR3 region: CASATQRTGELFF. The CDR3 nucleotides are TGTGCCAGCGCAACTCAGAGGACCGGGGAGCTGTTTTTT.

This clonotype was detected ten times or more. The chain carries TRBV27 and TRBJ2-3; D uncertain. Germline values: CDR1 MNHEY, CDR2 SMNVEV (reference sequence). CDR3 size: 16 residues. Trimming took off 5 bases at V and 0 bases at J, with 15 bases between the two ends. CDR3 loop: CASSPDLRRSTDTQYF. CDR3 coding DNA: TGTGCCAGCAGTCCTGACTTGAGACGAAGCACAGATACGCAGTATTTT.

The chain combines TRBV5-1 with TRBJ2-3; 7 bases match TRBD2. Germline loops: CDR1 SGHRS, CDR2 YFSETQ. The CDR3 runs 16 residues. The ends lost 0 bases at V and 4 bases at J; junction bases unmatched: 8. CDR3 in DNA: TGCGCCAGCAGCTTGGCTTCTAGCGGCCCCCCAGATACGCAGTATTTT. Protein sequence: CASSLASSGPPDTQYF.